The 22 T cell receptor beta chains listed next were all sequenced from one sample in a study of OX40 agonist ivuxolimab in advanced cancers. The protocol was immunoSEQ multiplex PCR, while the TCRdb copy is restricted to in-frame clones and leaves out a portion. This table holds more than 85,000 clones, more than 70% found once. Sequencing was performed on CD4+ or CD8+ T cells sorted from blood, taken in a trial of the OX40 agonist ivuxolimab. These receptors originate from an adult with an advanced solid tumor such as melanoma, head and neck, liver or kidney cancer.

The sample holds one count of this clone. The rearrangement joins TRBV6-6 to TRBJ2-7; D is undetermined. Germline values: CDR1 MNHNY, CDR2 SVGAGI (reference sequence). Between the trimmed V and J ends, which lost 2 bases and 2 bases, there was a span of 10 bases. This CDR3 is built from 14 residues. In DNA, the CDR3 is TGTGCCAGCAGTTACAGGGTCGTCACCTACGAGCAGTACTTC. This gives the protein CASSYRVVTYEQYF.

The chain couples TRBV6-5 to TRBJ2-6; D gene unclear. This CDR3 has 15 amino acids. CDR1 is MNHEY, CDR2 SVGAGI, per germline. Trimming left V 0 bases short and J 0 bases short, with 3 bases between. The CDR3 loop reads CASSYSPSGANVLTF. The CDR3 nucleotides are TGTGCCAGCAGTTACTCCCCCTCTGGGGCCAACGTCCTGACTTTC.

This sequence joins TRBV4-2 and TRBJ1-5, with no clear D. This CDR3 contains 18 residues. Germline V gene sequence: CDR1 LGHNA, CDR2 YNFKEQ. V gave up 0 bases and J gave up 0 bases, with 15 bases separating them. This CDR3 is CASSQDLQATFSNQPQHF. CDR3 in DNA: TGTGCCAGCAGCCAAGATTTGCAGGCTACCTTTAGCAATCAGCCCCAGCATTTT.

The chain employs TRBV30 and TRBJ1-3; D is unclear. The ends were cut back, 3 bases at V and 0 bases at J, with 6 bases in the middle. CDR3 length: 13 amino acids. CDR1 is GTSNPN and CDR2 is SVGIG in the germline V gene (reference sequence). This chain's CDR3 is CAWRHSSGNTIYF. CDR3 in DNA: TGTGCCTGGAGGCATAGCTCTGGAAACACCATATATTTT. The full variable domain, completed using reference TRBV30 and TRBJ1-3, is SQTIHQWPATLVQPVGSPLSLECTVEGTSNPNLYWYRQAAGRGLQLLFYSVGIGQISSEVPQNLSASRPQDRQFILSSKKLLLSDSGFYLCAWRHSSGNTIYFGEGSWLTVV.

A single count supports this clone. The rearrangement uses TRBV30 and TRBJ2-3, with a possible D match to TRBD2 (6 bases). The germline CDR1 and CDR2 sequences are GTSNPN and SVGIG (reference sequence). Trimming shortened V by 4 bases and J by 1 base, and 15 bases separated the two germline ends. The CDR3 runs to 15 residues. The CDR3 is CAWTKGGTGTDTQYF. CDR3 sequence (DNA): TGTGCCTGGACCAAAGGCGGGACGGGCACAGATACGCAGTATTTT.

This chain links TRBV27 with TRBJ2-6; D possibly matches TRBD1 or TRBD2 (5 bases each). The CDR3 loop spans 16 amino acids. The germline gives CDR1 MNHEY, CDR2 SMNVEV (reference sequence). Trimming removed 5 bases from V and 2 bases from J, with 13 bases in between. The CDR3 spells CASSTPGQTGANVLTF. The CDR3 DNA reads as TGTGCCAGCAGTACCCCGGGGCAGACTGGGGCCAACGTCCTGACTTTC.

The rearrangement uses TRBV28 and TRBJ1-5; 8 bases match TRBD1. The germline V gene has CDR1 MDHEN and CDR2 SYDVKM. The CDR3 is 16 residues long. The trim removed 7 bases at V and 7 bases at J, leaving 15 bases unmatched. The CDR3 nucleotides are TGTGCCAGCAATACGGGGGTTACAGGGGGGGCCCAGCCCCAGCATTTT. Its protein is CASNTGVTGGAQPQHF.

This clone has just one count. The chain links TRBV5-6 to TRBJ2-7, with D perhaps assigned TRBD1 or TRBD2 (5 bases each). The germline CDR1 and CDR2 sequences are SGHDT and YYEEEE. V dropped 0 bases and J dropped 5 bases, with 9 bases sitting between them. The CDR3 runs 13 residues. The CDR3 spells CASSLEWGNEQYF. In DNA form, the CDR3 reads TGTGCCAGCAGCTTGGAGTGGGGGAACGAGCAGTACTTC.

The CDR3 here is CASSLGTLNYGYTF. The CDR3 coding sequence is TGTGCCAGCAGCTTGGGGACCCTGAACTATGGCTACACCTTC. The V call is TRBV7-2, the J call TRBJ1-2; TRBD1 might be the D (5 bases). V was trimmed by 3 bases and J by 2 bases, leaving 10 bases between them. The germline V gene encodes CDR1 SGHTA and CDR2 FQGNSA. This CDR3 is built from 14 residues.

Only a few counts were recorded for this clone. This rearrangement joins TRBV10-3 to TRBJ2-5; D might be TRBD2 (6 bases). Trimming took off 6 bases at V and 5 bases at J, with 16 bases between the two ends. The CDR3 is made up of 14 amino acids. From germline, CDR1 is ENHRY and CDR2 SYGVKD. Written as DNA, the CDR3 is TGTGCCATCAGGGACGACGGGGGTAGGGAGACCCAGTACTTC. Protein sequence: CAIRDDGGRETQYF.

This chain connects TRBV5-1 to TRBJ1-2; D gene uncertain. Germline CDR1 reads SGHRS; CDR2 reads YFSETQ. The CDR3 runs 12 residues. Trimming cost V 7 bases and J 4 bases, with 11 bases left between them. The CDR3 loop is CASGYGPYGYTF. In DNA form, the CDR3 reads TGCGCCAGCGGTTACGGCCCCTATGGCTACACCTTC.

This clone was detected a few times. The chain employs TRBV4-1 and TRBJ2-7, with TRBD1 matching 8 bases. V lost 3 bases and J lost 4; bases outside the gene matches: 8. Germline-derived CDR1 and CDR2 are MGHRA and YSYEKL. The CDR3 is 15 amino acids. The CDR3 nucleotides are TGCGCCAGCAGCCAGACCCGACAGGGGCAGTACGAGCAGTACTTC. Encoded protein: CASSQTRQGQYEQYF.

The chain uses TRBV6-6 and TRBJ1-1, with a possible D match to TRBD1 (6 bases). The CDR3 runs to 13 residues. Germline CDR1 and CDR2: MNHNY and SVGAGI (reference sequence). V was cut by 6 bases and J by 4 bases, with 12 bases left in between. The CDR3 here is CASRLQGRTEAFF. The CDR3 coding sequence is TGTGCCAGCAGACTACAGGGTCGCACTGAAGCTTTCTTT.

The CDR3 nucleotides are TGTGCCTGGAGGTCAGGGGGTGATCAGCCCCAGCATTTT. It specifies CAWRSGGDQPQHF. This sequence joins TRBV30 and TRBJ1-5; 7 bases map to TRBD1. The CDR3 loop spans 13 amino acids. Germline lookup yields CDR1 GTSNPN and CDR2 SVGIG (reference sequence). J was trimmed by 5 bases and V by 3 bases; bases with no gene match: 4.

V and J are TRBV6-5 and TRBJ2-7; TRBD1 matches 9 bases. Trimming at V came to 10 bases and at J to 3 bases, leaving 7 bases not matched to a gene. The germline V gene encodes CDR1 MNHEY and CDR2 SVGAGI. The CDR3 is 13 amino acids. The CDR3 DNA reads TGTGCCATTCGAGGGACAGGGAGCTACGAGCAGTACTTC. Protein sequence: CAIRGTGSYEQYF.

The gene calls are TRBV9 and TRBJ1-4; 9 bases line up with TRBD1. This CDR3 is built from 15 residues. Unmatched junction bases numbered 8, after V lost 0 bases and J lost 11 bases. CDR1 is SGDLS, CDR2 YYNGEE, per germline. The CDR3 is CASSVEGQGPRKLFF. CDR3 DNA sequence: TGTGCCAGCAGCGTAGAGGGACAGGGCCCGCGGAAACTGTTTTTT.

This clone showed up just a few times. The rearrangement links TRBV5-1 to TRBJ2-5; no firm D call. Trimming cost V 0 bases and J 8 bases, with 5 bases left between them. CDR1 and CDR2 (germline): SGHRS, YFSETQ. This CDR3 is 11 amino acids long. The CDR3 protein is CASSLESTQYF. The DNA of the CDR3 is TGCGCCAGCAGCTTGGAAAGTACCCAGTACTTC.

The CDR3 region has the DNA TGTGCCAGCAGCCAAACAAGAGGACAGCTGAACTATGGCTACACCTTC. Translating it yields CASSQTRGQLNYGYTF. This sequence joins TRBV4-2 and TRBJ1-2; weak D call: TRBD1 (6 bases). There are 16 residues in the CDR3. The ends were cut back, 2 bases at V and 2 bases at J, with 15 bases in the middle. Germline V CDR1 and CDR2: LGHNA, YNFKEQ.

This clone was observed a handful of times. The rearrangement links TRBV7-2 to TRBJ2-1; 8 bases map to TRBD2. Germline CDR1 SGHTA, CDR2 FQGNSA. Trimming took 0 bases from V and 7 from J; bases not matched to a gene: 5. The CDR3 loop spans 15 amino acids. The CDR3 bases are TGTGCCAGCAGCTTAGCTGCGGGAGGAAATAATGAGCAGTTCTTC. Translating it yields CASSLAAGGNNEQFF.

V is TRBV28 and J is TRBJ2-1; D tentatively reads TRBD1 or TRBD2 (6 bases each). Germline CDR1 reads MDHEN; CDR2 reads SYDVKM. V was clipped by 2 bases and J by 2 bases, with 13 bases between them. The CDR3 runs to 16 residues. Here the CDR3 DNA reads TGTGCCAGCAGTTTAACGGGGGCTATTGCCTACAATGAGCAGTTCTTC. It yields the protein CASSLTGAIAYNEQFF.

The CDR3, as DNA: TGCGCCAGCAGCACCGGGACAGGGCTTGATGAGCAGTTCTTC. Translating it yields CASSTGTGLDEQFF. The chain links TRBV5-1 to TRBJ2-1; 9 bases map to TRBD1. The junction had 7 bases not matched to a gene; V was cut back by 4 bases and J by 8 bases. CDR3 length: 14 amino acids. Germline loops: CDR1 SGHRS, CDR2 YFSETQ.

The chain carries TRBV7-9 and TRBJ2-4; 8 bases are shared with TRBD2. J lost 0 bases, V lost 2 bases, and 0 bases had no gene match. Germline lookup yields CDR1 SEHNR and CDR2 FQNEAQ (reference sequence). CDR3 length equals 15 residues. DNA of the CDR3: TGTGCCAGCAGCTTACGGGGGGGAGCCAAAAACATTCAGTACTTC. As protein: CASSLRGGAKNIQYF.